The 25 T cell receptor beta chains below were found in one sample sequenced in a study of T cell responses to AZD1222 COVID-19 vaccine (dated by TCRdb to the early 2020s). The time point label here, explained by the study, means: about 28 days (+/-7) after the second vaccine dose. Library prep was done by the immunoSEQ multiplex PCR assay. In its TCRdb copy, this immuneACCESS table keeps in-frame sequences only and misses some clones. Where compared with another copy, unresolved V genes explain less than half of these, and the others have no known cause. The sample data list around 150,000 clones, and 94% of these were observed just once. The ten largest clones represent approximately 5.5% of the sample. The specimen comprised peripheral blood, sampled 28 days after the second AZD1222 dose. The source of these receptors is an adult who received the AZD1222 COVID-19 vaccine.

This chain connects TRBV13 to TRBJ1-2; unclear D gene. Trimming removed 5 bases at V and 0 bases at J, with 7 bases between. The CDR3 sequence is 13 residues long. Germline CDR1 is PRHDT and CDR2 is FYEKMQ (reference sequence). The DNA for the CDR3 is TGTGCCAGCAGCCCCCAGGCTAACTATGGCTACACCTTC. It yields the protein CASSPQANYGYTF.

The rearrangement links TRBV4-1 to TRBJ1-5, with 8 bases identical to TRBD1. The trim removed 0 bases at V and 2 bases at J, leaving 9 bases unmatched. This CDR3 is 18 amino acids long. Germline CDR1 and CDR2: MGHRA and YSYEKL. CDR3 bases: TGCGCCAGCAGCCAAGATTGGCAGGGGGCTTTGGGCAATCAGCCCCAGCATTTT. Its translation: CASSQDWQGALGNQPQHF.

V usage is TRBV3-1 (or the pseudogene TRBV3-2) and J usage is TRBJ1-1, with 10 nucleotides matching TRBD1. The CDR3 totals 18 residues. V gave up 0 bases and J gave up 3 bases; unmatched junction bases: 10. The V gene's germline CDR1 is LGHDT and CDR2 YNNKEL (reference sequence). The CDR3 nucleotides read TGTGCCAGCAGCCAAGATCGGGTGCGGACAGGGGGTTACACTGAAGCTTTCTTT. Its protein product is CASSQDRVRTGGYTEAFF.

A few counts support this clone. The V call is TRBV29-1, the J call TRBJ2-2; maybe TRBD2 (6 bases). Trimming pared 8 bases from V and 0 bases from J, leaving 13 bases between. Germline V lookup: CDR1 SQVTM, CDR2 ANQGSEA. This CDR3 is built from 14 residues. CDR3 region: CSCTSTANTGELFF. The CDR3 coding sequence is TGCAGCTGCACTAGCACCGCGAACACCGGGGAGCTGTTTTTT.

The chain employs TRBV7-9 and TRBJ2-7; maybe TRBD1 (5 bases). V was shortened by 1 base and J by 4 bases, with 17 bases between the two germline ends. Per the germline V gene, CDR1 is SEHNR and CDR2 is FQNEAQ (reference sequence). CDR3 length equals 16 residues. The CDR3 DNA reads TGTGCCAGCAGCTTAGGAGAAGGGGAACGGTTGTACGAGCAGTACTTC. Protein product: CASSLGEGERLYEQYF.

The V and J genes are TRBV18 and TRBJ1-5; D remains unclear. The CDR3 has 15 amino acids. The ends were cut back, 2 bases at V and 2 bases at J, with 10 bases in the middle. Germline CDR1 reads KGHSH; CDR2 reads LQKENI. In nucleotides, the CDR3 is TGTGCCAGCTCACCAATGGGGAGCGGCAATCAGCCCCAGCATTTT. It translates to CASSPMGSGNQPQHF. Full variable domain (rest looked up from reference TRBV18 and TRBJ1-5): NAGVMQNPRHLVRRRGQEARLRCSPMKGHSHVYWYRQLPEEGLKFMVYLQKENIIDESGMPKERFSAEFPKEGPSILRIQQVVRGDSAAYFCASSPMGSGNQPQHFGDGTRLSIL.

The chain links TRBV2 to TRBJ2-1; D perhaps matches TRBD1 (6 bases). Trimming took off 8 bases at V and 9 bases at J, with 14 bases between the two ends. Germline CDR1 reads SNHLY; CDR2 reads FYNNEI. This CDR3 contains 12 residues. Here the CDR3 DNA reads TGTGCCAGCGGAGCGACAGGTCTTGAGCAGTTCTTC. It yields the protein CASGATGLEQFF.

This chain connects TRBV28 to TRBJ2-7; TRBD1 matches at 9 bases. V shed 6 bases and J 5 bases; nucleotides not matched to a gene: 8. CDR1 is MDHEN, CDR2 SYDVKM, per germline. This CDR3 is built from 14 residues. CDR3 sequence reads: CASRGPGQGNEQYF. The CDR3, as DNA: TGTGCCAGCAGGGGGCCGGGACAGGGTAACGAGCAGTACTTC.

The sample holds one count of this clone. The rearrangement links TRBV4-1 to TRBJ2-5; no reliable D call. Looked up from germline, CDR1 is MGHRA and CDR2 is YSYEKL. The V end lost 3 bases, the J end lost 0 bases, and 5 bases lay between the germline ends. The CDR3 extends over 13 amino acids. CDR3 loop: CASSQAYQETQYF. In nucleotides, the CDR3 is TGCGCCAGCAGCCAGGCGTACCAAGAGACCCAGTACTTC.

This clone was counted a single time. The chain joins TRBV5-6 to TRBJ1-1; D is ambiguous. Trimming pared 1 base from V and 2 bases from J, leaving 9 bases between. This CDR3 contains 14 residues. CDR1 SGHDT and CDR2 YYEEEE come from the germline V gene. CDR3 protein: CASSLFGQNTEAFF. As DNA, the CDR3 is TGTGCCAGCAGCTTGTTCGGCCAAAACACTGAAGCTTTCTTT.

The J gene is TRBJ1-2, the V gene TRBV4-2, with 7 nucleotides matching TRBD1. Trimming took 0 bases from V and 9 from J; bases not matched to a gene: 7. Germline-derived CDR1 and CDR2 are LGHNA and YNFKEQ. This CDR3 has 14 amino acids. The CDR3 spells CASSQDRAGGRYTF. The CDR3 region has the DNA TGTGCCAGCAGCCAAGATAGGGCAGGGGGTCGCTACACCTTC.

CDR3 protein: CASSLLGGANEQFF. DNA for the CDR3: TGTGCCAGCAGCTTACTTGGGGGAGCTAATGAGCAGTTCTTC. The rearrangement uses TRBV7-8 and TRBJ2-1; D assignment may be TRBD1 or TRBD2 (5 bases each). This CDR3 is 14 amino acids long. Germline V gene lookup returns CDR1 SGHVS and CDR2 FQNEAQ. The V end was cut by 2 bases, the J end by 7 bases, with 12 bases between.

This clone was seen just once. The chain is built from TRBV11-1 and TRBJ1-1; 12 nucleotides line up with TRBD1. Germline CDR1 and CDR2: SGHAT and FQDESV (reference sequence). The CDR3 is 16 residues long. V lost 5 bases to trimming and J lost 3 bases; unmatched junction nucleotides: 7. CDR3 residues: CASSLRDRGPDTEAFF. The CDR3 DNA reads TGTGCCAGCAGCCTCCGGGACAGGGGGCCAGACACTGAAGCTTTCTTT.

The J gene is TRBJ2-5, the V gene TRBV7-8; D not resolved. V was trimmed by 5 bases and J by 5 bases, leaving 6 bases between them. Germline CDR1 is SGHVS and CDR2 is FQNEAQ. The length of the CDR3 is 11 residues. CDR3 bases: TGTGCCAGCAGCCCTTGGGAGACCCAGTACTTC. Encoded protein: CASSPWETQYF.

The chain employs TRBV19 and TRBJ2-7; 7 positions match TRBD2. CDR3 length equals 16 residues. V shed 5 bases, J shed 3 bases, and the junction held 13 bases outside the gene matches. Germline CDR1 reads LNHDA; CDR2 reads SQIVND (reference sequence). For the CDR3, the DNA is TGTGCCAGTAGTCCAGGTGGGACTAACGCCCTCTACGAGCAGTACTTC. Protein sequence: CASSPGGTNALYEQYF.

V and J are TRBV5-4 and TRBJ2-3; a weak D match, TRBD2 (6 bases). Germline CDR1 and CDR2: SGHNT and YYREEE (reference sequence). Deletions cut 3 bases from V and 9 bases from J, with 17 bases between. This CDR3 has 14 amino acids. CDR3 in amino acids: CASSSGLWAGTQYF. The CDR3 DNA follows: TGTGCCAGCAGCTCGGGACTGTGGGCGGGCACGCAGTATTTT.

V is TRBV7-9 and J is TRBJ1-2; D unclear. Looked up from germline, CDR1 is SEHNR and CDR2 is FQNEAQ (reference sequence). V lost 2 bases and J lost 8, with 24 bases in between. The length of the CDR3 is 17 residues. The DNA of the CDR3 is TGTGCCAGCAGCTTAAAACCCAAAGAGGCTTACGCCGGGGGCTACACCTTC. Its protein product is CASSLKPKEAYAGGYTF.

The chain has TRBV28 and TRBJ1-4; D remains unclear. Per germline, CDR1 MDHEN and CDR2 SYDVKM. V shed 3 bases and J shed 3 bases, with 8 bases lying between them. This CDR3 has 14 amino acids. The CDR3: CASSFPEANEKLFF. The CDR3 bases are TGTGCCAGCAGTTTCCCGGAAGCTAATGAAAAACTGTTTTTT.

J is TRBJ1-2 and V is TRBV27, with 9 bases that match TRBD1. V trimming: 3 bases; J trimming: 4 bases; junction bases outside the gene matches: 6. This CDR3 comprises 15 residues. The germline V gene encodes CDR1 MNHEY and CDR2 SMNVEV (reference sequence). The CDR3 is CASSLTTGGAYGYTF. The CDR3 nucleotides read TGTGCCAGCAGTTTGACCACAGGGGGCGCCTATGGCTACACCTTC.

The chain couples TRBV19 to TRBJ2-2; D tentatively fits TRBD1 or TRBD2 (5 bases each). The CDR3 consists of 14 residues. From germline, CDR1 is LNHDA and CDR2 SQIVND (reference sequence). V was pared by 4 bases and J by 2 bases, with 8 bases between. The CDR3: CASSRDGNTGELFF. The DNA for the CDR3 is TGTGCCAGTAGTAGGGACGGAAACACCGGGGAGCTGTTTTTT. Supplemented by reference TRBV19 and TRBJ2-2, the full variable domain reads DGGITQSPKYLFRKEGQNVTLSCEQNLNHDAMYWYRQDPGQGLRLIYYSQIVNDFQKGDIAEGYSVSREKKESFPLTVTSAQKNPTAFYLCASSRDGNTGELFFGEGSRLTVL.

To note about this clone: A read error may produce the germline difference seen at one junction end. CDR3 nucleotides: TGTGCCAGCAGCATTGACAGCTCTATGTCTACGAGGTTC. Protein: CASSIDSSMSTRF. The chain is built from TRBV5-4 and TRBJ1-2; TRBD1 might be the D (5 bases). Germline values: CDR1 SGHNT, CDR2 YYREEE (reference sequence). The CDR3 consists of 13 residues.

The chain combines TRBV3-1 (or the pseudogene TRBV3-2) with TRBJ1-1; tentative D call: TRBD1 (5 bases). The V end lost 1 base, the J end lost 5 bases, and 8 bases lay between the germline ends. The CDR3 is 13 amino acids. Per the germline V gene, CDR1 is LGHDT and CDR2 is YNNKEL (reference sequence). The CDR3 region has the DNA TGTGCCAGCAGCCAAGTCAGGGATACTGAAGCTTTCTTT. Protein product: CASSQVRDTEAFF.

The chain carries TRBV10-1 and TRBJ2-1, with 8 bases matching TRBD1. Losses at the gene ends were 4 bases for V and 14 bases for J; bases not matched to a gene: 7. The CDR3 contains 12 residues. CDR1 is WNHNN and CDR2 is SYGVQD in the germline V gene (reference sequence). DNA of the CDR3: TGCGCCAGCAGTGCTTTACAGGGGGTCGAGTTCTTC. It codes for CASSALQGVEFF.

This clone was observed many times. The V gene is TRBV2, the J gene TRBJ1-2; D call uncertain. The CDR3 has 11 amino acids. Germline CDR1 and CDR2: SNHLY and FYNNEI. The V gene lost 1 base and the J gene lost 5 bases, with 2 bases spanning the gap. Here the CDR3 DNA reads TGTGCCAGCAGTGAAGGATATGGCTACACCTTC. Protein sequence: CASSEGYGYTF.

The V gene is TRBV7-8, the J gene TRBJ2-1, with D hard to call. Germline V gene lookup returns CDR1 SGHVS and CDR2 FQNEAQ. The ends were cut back, 3 bases at V and 4 bases at J, with 10 bases in the middle. This CDR3 has 14 amino acids. The CDR3 nucleotides are TGTGCCAGCAGCTTTGGGCTCCCATACAATGAGCAGTTCTTC. As protein: CASSFGLPYNEQFF.